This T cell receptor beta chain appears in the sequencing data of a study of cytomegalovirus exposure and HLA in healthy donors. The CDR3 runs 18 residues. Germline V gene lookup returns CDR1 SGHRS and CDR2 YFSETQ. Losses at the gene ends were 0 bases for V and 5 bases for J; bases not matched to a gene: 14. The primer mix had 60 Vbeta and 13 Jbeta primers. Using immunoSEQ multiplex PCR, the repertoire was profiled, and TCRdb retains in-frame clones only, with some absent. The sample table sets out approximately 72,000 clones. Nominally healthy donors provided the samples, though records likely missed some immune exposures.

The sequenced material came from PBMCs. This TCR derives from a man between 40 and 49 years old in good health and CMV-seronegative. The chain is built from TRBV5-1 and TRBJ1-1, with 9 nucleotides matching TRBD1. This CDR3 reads CASSLDSTGGSWNTEAFF. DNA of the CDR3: TGCGCCAGCAGCTTGGATTCGACAGGGGGTTCCTGGAATACTGAAGCTTTCTTT.